This TCR beta chain comes out of a study of early T cells in non-severe SARS-CoV-2 infection. In this sample, this clonotype turned up a few times. Trimming took 10 bases from V and 5 from J, leaving 11 bases between them. This CDR3 region has 12 residues. CDR1 ENHRY and CDR2 SYGVKD come from the germline V gene. TCRdb reanalysed the 5' RACE reads using MiXCR and keeps one entry per CDR3 protein. Of tens of thousands of distinct CDR3 sequences in the sample, 20% to 25% were seen once. The chain employs TRBV10-3 and TRBJ1-4; no reliable D call. The clonotype comes from an adult who was a healthcare worker with PCR-confirmed SARS-CoV-2 infection or an uninfected control (not recorded which). The sample here was whole blood, taken at baseline. CDR3 sequence: CATFDGNEKLFF. The CDR3 nucleotides are TGTGCCACCTTTGACGGGAATGAAAAACTGTTTTTT.